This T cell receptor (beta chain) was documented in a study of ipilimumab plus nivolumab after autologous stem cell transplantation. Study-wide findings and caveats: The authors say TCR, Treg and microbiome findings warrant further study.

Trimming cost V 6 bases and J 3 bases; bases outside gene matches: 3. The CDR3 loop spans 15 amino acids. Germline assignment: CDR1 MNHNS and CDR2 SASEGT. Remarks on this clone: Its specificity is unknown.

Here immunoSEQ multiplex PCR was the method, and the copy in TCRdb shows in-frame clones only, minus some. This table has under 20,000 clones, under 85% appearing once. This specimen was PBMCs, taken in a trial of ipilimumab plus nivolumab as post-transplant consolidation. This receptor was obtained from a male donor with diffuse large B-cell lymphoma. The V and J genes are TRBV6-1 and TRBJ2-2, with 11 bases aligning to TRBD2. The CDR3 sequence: CASRRTSGYTGELFF. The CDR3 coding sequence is TGTGCCAGCAGGAGGACTAGCGGGTACACCGGGGAGCTGTTTTTT.